This TCR beta chain was obtained from a study of shared clonotypes between healthy human individuals (dated by TCRdb to the early 2020s). About the investigation overall: A few men and a couple of women, aged 18 to 49 years, made up the cohort. Per donor, three plates each were used for CD4 naive and CD4 memory, two for CD8 naive, and one for CD8 memory. Blood TCR repertoires of five healthy adults were deeply sequenced to estimate repertoire size and the extent of clonotype sharing between individuals. Libraries were prepared and TCR repertoires were sequenced by different laboratories using diverse techniques, in order to increase sequencing depth and limit assay-specific biases. Leukapheresis yielded between about 0.94 and 9 billion PBMCs per donor.

The donors were healthy, HIV-negative adults who had no recently reported acute infections or vaccinations. Only Caucasian adults living in Nashville, Tennessee, USA were represented among the donors. The CD8 memory samples were a combination of magnetically selected CD45RO+ cells and CCR7-negative CD45RA+ effector memory (TemRA) cells. After blood collection by leukapheresis, PBMCs were isolated using Ficoll-Histopaque density gradient centrifugation and then cryopreserved in the vapor phase of liquid nitrogen. Analytical flow cytometry was used to check the purity and quantity of each magnetically sorted T cell population. From each sorted fraction, genomic DNA was isolated and quantified by UV absorbance on a Nanodrop 2000c. TCR CDR3 regions were amplified from genomic DNA by multiplex PCR using the deep immunoSEQ assay. Genomic DNA extracted from each cell subset was distributed evenly over all wells of several immunoSEQ 96-well plates, and each plate served as one replicate. For sorted subsets, roughly 200 ng of genomic DNA, equivalent to some 33,000 T cell genomes, went into each replicate PCR. Purified libraries were measured with a Qubit 3.0 fluorometer, size-checked on a Bioanalyzer 2100, and measured again with the KAPA Library Quantification kit. A separate single-read 150-cycle Illumina NextSeq 550 flow cell was used to sequence each immunoSEQ 96-well plate. As for the authors' bioinformatics: Because the immunoSEQ output included only junctional sequences and no quality scores, the filtering could not be the same as the filtering used for full-length reads. To assign V/J genes and CDR3, sequences were annotated against IMGT germline references using PyIR, a Python wrapper for IgBLAST v1.9. Reads were filtered out if the reads had weak V/J assignments (E-value above 1e-6), no CDR3, stop codons, out-of-frame junctions, or ambiguous translated residues. A V3J clonotype was defined by an identical inferred V gene, J gene, and CDR3 amino acid sequence. The percentage overlap between two repertoires was calculated by dividing the number of shared unique clonotypes by the size of the smaller repertoire. RTK rarefaction, the Chao1 estimator, and Recon v2.1 estimates of unobserved clonotypes were used to assess repertoire richness. For all TCRbeta clonotypes obtained by the gDNA method from a few donors, generation probabilities were computed with OLGA. Sourced from immuneACCESS, this table was stored by TCRdb with only in-frame sequences that have V and J called. A share of the clones is absent; for the studies checked, an unresolved V gene accounts for under half, and the remainder has no known explanation. That table gives V, J and clone size, and the DNA gave D and trimming. The sample profile shows about 690,000 clones; 90% of them were found once. 34% of the sample is held by the ten biggest clonotypes.

The CDR3 covers 9 residues, taking in both the cysteine and the phenylalanine. Only the CDR3 portion is preserved as DNA: 27 bases, with reading frame beginning at the first base. Overall study outcomes, separate from this receptor: The small number of donors limited the genetic and exposure-history diversity represented. Compared with non-shared clonotypes, clonotypes shared by all four sorted-subset donors had higher generation probabilities. Across several donors, approximately 5% of naive CD4, more than 3% of naive CD8, under 2.5% of memory CD4, and approximately 0.4% of memory CD8 clonotypes were shared. Pairwise subsampling indicated that sequencing depth was expected to affect the degree of clonotype sharing among donors. Naive subsets generally had larger estimated clonotype richness than memory subsets. Sampling was restricted to blood, and TCR repertoires in tissues likely differ from the TCR repertoires found in blood. Incomplete sequencing was indicated by rarefaction of sorted-subset datasets, despite the large sequencing depth.

The sample holds a few counts of this clone. Its antigen remains unidentified. The record has no base qualities; no much larger clone is one base away. The chain is made from TRBV21-1 and TRBJ2-5. TRBV21-1 is given as a pseudogene. This receptor was obtained from a man between 18 and 35 years old in good health. Some clones in this sample may be carry-over from other donors' samples. The sequencing input was memory CD8+ T cells from PBMCs. This sample's cell subset or site label indicates: CD45RO+ cells pooled with CCR7-negative TemRA cells. The DNA sequence is TGTGCCAGAGGGGAGACCCAGTACTTC. Its translation reads: CARGETQYF.